The 19 T cell receptor beta chains below all came from one sample that was sequenced in a study of T cells in Graves' hyperthyroidism and ophthalmopathy. Authors of the study amplified TCR beta CDR3 regions from RNA transcripts. First-round RT-PCR of the TCR CDR3 relied on the HTBI primer set. A single record per CDR3 protein comes from TCRdb applying MiXCR to the multiplex PCR reads. The sample gives 300,000 to 450,000 distinct CDR3 sequences, more than 12% of which show up once; about 31% is in the top ten. The material sequenced was blood. The receptors derive from a woman in her 30s with Graves' hyperthyroidism.

As to this clonotype: A much larger clone differs from this one at a single base, so this may be a read error. The chain links TRBV29-1 to TRBJ1-1; D is ambiguous. Looked up from germline, CDR1 is SQVTM and CDR2 is ANQGSEA. The CDR3 contains 10 residues. In DNA form, the CDR3 reads TGCAGCGTCGGGAACACTGAAGCTTCCTTT. It translates to CSVGNTEASF. Using reference TRBV29-1 and TRBJ1-1 for the parts outside the CDR3, the full variable domain is SAVISQKPSRDICQRGTSLTIQCQVDSQVTMMFWYRQQPGQSLTLIATANQGSEATYESGFVIDKFPISRPNLTFSTLTVSNMSPEDSSIYLCSVGNTEASFGQGTRLTVV.

At least ten counts were recorded for this clonotype. This sequence joins TRBV7-3 and TRBJ2-1; 8 bases line up with TRBD2. Unmatched junction bases numbered 9, after V lost 5 bases and J lost 6 bases. The CDR3 consists of 15 residues. CDR1 is SGHTA, CDR2 FQGTGA, per germline. The CDR3 DNA follows: TGTGCCAGCAGCCCAGCCTGGGCGGGAGGCAATGAGCAGTTCTTC. Protein sequence: CASSPAWAGGNEQFF.

This clonotype turned up a few times. The V and J genes are TRBV20-1 and TRBJ2-1; the D is unclear. The CDR3 loop spans 12 amino acids. The V gene lost 4 bases and the J gene lost 6 bases, with 10 bases spanning the gap. Germline loops: CDR1 DFQATT, CDR2 SNEGSKA (reference sequence). The CDR3 reads CSATGRRNEQFF. CDR3 sequence (DNA): TGCAGTGCTACTGGACGCCGCAATGAGCAGTTCTTC.

The chain combines TRBV28 with TRBJ2-7; D unresolved. The V and J ends lost 2 bases and 3 bases respectively, with 14 bases between them. This CDR3 has 15 amino acids. The V gene's germline CDR1 is MDHEN and CDR2 SYDVKM. As DNA, the CDR3 is TGTGCCAGCAGTTTACGCCCCCAACAGTACTACGAGCAGTACTTC. This gives the protein CASSLRPQQYYEQYF.

The chain employs TRBV11-3 and TRBJ2-1, with 9 nucleotides matching TRBD2. The V gene's germline CDR1 is SGHNT and CDR2 YENEEA. After removal of 10 bases from V and 6 bases from J, the junction contained 16 bases not matched to a gene. The CDR3 is made up of 16 amino acids. CDR3 residues: CANYNGHLAGFNEQFF. CDR3 sequence (DNA): TGTGCCAACTACAACGGCCACCTAGCGGGATTCAATGAGCAGTTCTTC.

This clonotype was seen ten or more times. This sequence joins TRBV30 and TRBJ1-3; no definite D call. Germline V gives CDR1 GTSNPN, CDR2 SVGIG (reference sequence). CDR3 length: 14 amino acids. The V end was cut by 1 base, the J end by 0 bases, with 7 bases between. CDR3 sequence (DNA): TGTGCCTGGAGTGGCCTCTACTCTGGAAACACCATATATTTT. This encodes CAWSGLYSGNTIYF.

This clonotype appeared a few times. The chain uses TRBV12-3 or TRBV12-4 and TRBJ1-1; weak D call: TRBD1 (6 bases). CDR3 length: 14 amino acids. V was clipped by 7 bases and J by 1 base, with 13 bases between them. CDR3 coding DNA: TGTGCCAGCATCCTAGGAGGGGGGAACACTGAAGCTTTCTTT. It is translated as CASILGGGNTEAFF.

This clonotype was observed at least ten times. CDR3 sequence (DNA): TGTGCCAGCGCTAAATCGACTAGCGGGGGAGCAGATACGCAGTATTTT. Its protein product is CASAKSTSGGADTQYF. V is TRBV2 and J is TRBJ2-3, with 12 nucleotides matching TRBD2. J lost 4 bases, V lost 8 bases, and 10 bases had no gene match. Germline values: CDR1 SNHLY, CDR2 FYNNEI. CDR3 length: 16 residues. The variable domain in full, completed from reference TRBV2 and TRBJ2-3, reads EPEVTQTPSHQVTQMGQEVILRCVPISNHLYFYWYRQILGQKVEFLVSFYNNEISEKSEIFDDQFSVERPDGSNFTLKIRSTKLEDSAMYFCASAKSTSGGADTQYFGPGTRLTVL.

This chain connects TRBV11-2 to TRBJ2-7; D gene unclear. This CDR3 comprises 16 residues. Germline-derived CDR1 and CDR2 are SGHAT and FQNNGV. V was trimmed by 0 bases and J by 0 bases, leaving 12 bases between them. This chain's CDR3 is CASSLDGRSFSYEQYF. As DNA, the CDR3 is TGTGCCAGCAGCTTAGATGGGCGGAGCTTCTCCTACGAGCAGTACTTC. The full variable domain, in which reference TRBV11-2 and TRBJ2-7 provide the parts outside the CDR3, is EAGVAQSPRYKIIEKRQSVAFWCNPISGHATLYWYQQILGQGPKLLIQFQNNGVVDDSQLPKDRFSAERLKGVDSTLKIQPAKLEDSAVYLCASSLDGRSFSYEQYFGPGTRLTVT.

This clonotype has just a few counts. V is TRBV15 and J is TRBJ1-2; D might be TRBD1 (6 bases). CDR1 LNHNV and CDR2 YYDKDF come from the germline V gene (reference sequence). The germline V and J ends were trimmed by 0 bases and 3 bases, with 14 bases remaining between them. This CDR3 has 16 residues. CDR3 sequence: CATSRDGTPGDYGYTF. DNA of the CDR3: TGTGCCACCAGCAGAGATGGGACCCCAGGGGACTATGGCTACACCTTC.

This clonotype was counted ten times or more. The chain is built from TRBV12-5 and TRBJ2-5; D is unresolved. This CDR3 is built from 15 residues. In germline, CDR1 is LGHNT, CDR2 FRNRAP. Between the trimmed V and J ends, which lost 1 base and 3 bases, there was a span of 12 bases. CDR3 in amino acids: CASGLGSAREETQYF. DNA of the CDR3: TGTGCTAGTGGTTTGGGCAGCGCTCGAGAAGAGACCCAGTACTTC.

This clonotype was seen many times. The chain couples TRBV28 to TRBJ1-2; tentatively, D is TRBD1 (6 bases). V shed 1 base and J shed 2 bases, with 11 bases lying between them. The CDR3 consists of 15 residues. Germline assignment: CDR1 MDHEN and CDR2 SYDVKM. CDR3 nucleotide sequence: TGTGCCAGCAGTTTATCTCAGGGGATAAACTATGGCTACACCTTC. It codes for CASSLSQGINYGYTF.

This clonotype was recorded many times. This chain connects TRBV6-1 to TRBJ1-5; 7 nucleotides agree with TRBD1. The CDR3 length is 13 residues. Germline values: CDR1 MNHNS, CDR2 SASEGT. V was clipped by 5 bases and J by 7 bases; unmatched bases: 5. The CDR3 sequence is CASSPGGGQPQHF. The CDR3 region has the DNA TGTGCCAGCAGTCCAGGGGGTGGGCAGCCCCAGCATTTT.

This clonotype is a singleton in its sample. The rearrangement uses TRBV7-9 and TRBJ2-2; D remains unclear. Germline values: CDR1 SEHNR, CDR2 FQNEAQ (reference sequence). Trimming removed 4 bases from V and 4 bases from J, with 7 bases in between. The CDR3 runs 13 residues. This chain's CDR3 is CASSSAGTGELFF. CDR3 bases: TGTGCCAGCAGCTCGGCTGGCACCGGGGAGCTGTTTTTT.

The table lists this clonotype with a few counts. This chain joins TRBV20-1 and TRBJ2-1; TRBD2 aligns across 9 bases. CDR3 length equals 14 residues. The ends lost 3 bases at V and 5 bases at J; junction bases unmatched: 5. Looked up from germline, CDR1 is DFQATT and CDR2 is SNEGSKA (reference sequence). DNA for the CDR3: TGCAGTGCTAGGGGACTAGCAGAACACAATGAGCAGTTCTTC. This gives the protein CSARGLAEHNEQFF.

This clonotype has only a few counts. CDR3 in DNA: TGCAGTGCAGAGAGGGGGACTGAAGCTTTCTTT. It encodes CSAERGTEAFF. This chain uses TRBV20-1 with TRBJ1-1; tentative D call: TRBD1 (6 bases). The germline V gene encodes CDR1 DFQATT and CDR2 SNEGSKA (reference sequence). Trimming left V 6 bases short and J 5 bases short, with 10 bases between. This CDR3 comprises 11 residues.

By frequency in the sample, this clonotype is medium-sized. CDR3 nucleotide sequence: TGTGCCAGCAGCTTTCTGGCTAGCGGCTACGAGCAGTACTTC. This codes for CASSFLASGYEQYF. The V call is TRBV11-2, the J call TRBJ2-7, with 7 bases aligning to TRBD2. Germline V gives CDR1 SGHAT, CDR2 FQNNGV. This CDR3 comprises 14 residues. V was pared by 3 bases and J by 3 bases, with 5 bases of the junction left unmatched. Based on the CDR3 plus reference TRBV11-2 and TRBJ2-7, the full variable domain is EAGVAQSPRYKIIEKRQSVAFWCNPISGHATLYWYQQILGQGPKLLIQFQNNGVVDDSQLPKDRFSAERLKGVDSTLKIQPAKLEDSAVYLCASSFLASGYEQYFGPGTRLTVT.

The J gene is TRBJ2-3, the V gene TRBV20-1, with D possibly matching TRBD1 (6 bases). Trimming cost V 0 bases and J 11 bases, with 12 bases left between them. The CDR3 is made up of 12 amino acids. The germline V gene has CDR1 DFQATT and CDR2 SNEGSKA (reference sequence). The CDR3 DNA sequence: TGCAGTGCTAGAGAAGGGGGAATGGGGCAGTATTTT. Translated: CSAREGGMGQYF.

This clonotype was seen at least ten times. This rearrangement joins TRBV6-4 to TRBJ1-2, with unresolved D. The V gene lost 4 bases and the J gene lost 4 bases, with 10 bases spanning the gap. The CDR3 runs to 13 residues. The germline CDR1 and CDR2 sequences are MRHNA and SNTAGT. CDR3 sequence (DNA): TGTGCCAGCAGTGCGGGAGAAATCTATGGCTACACCTTC. It codes for CASSAGEIYGYTF.